These 18 T cell receptor beta chains share one sample of origin, sequenced in a study of T cells in Graves' hyperthyroidism and ophthalmopathy. Amplification targeted TCR beta CDR3 regions from RNA transcripts. Carried out on the TCR CDR3, a first-round RT-PCR used the HTBI primer set. One entry per CDR3 protein, called by TCRdb with MiXCR from the multiplex PCR reads. Counted here are 300,000 to 500,000 distinct CDR3 sequences, roughly 13% occurring once; the ten biggest clones make up around 30%. Sequenced input: blood. The source is a man aged 45 to 65 with Graves' ophthalmopathy.

There are a few counts of this clonotype. The V and J genes are TRBV28 and TRBJ1-6; TRBD1 agrees at 9 bases. Trimming took 2 bases from V and 7 from J; bases not matched to a gene: 6. The CDR3 consists of 16 residues. CDR1 and CDR2 from the germline V gene are MDHEN and SYDVKM. CDR3 region: CASSLGTGLYNSPLHF. DNA for the CDR3: TGTGCCAGCAGTTTAGGGACAGGGTTATACAATTCACCCCTCCACTTT.

This rearrangement joins TRBV15 to TRBJ2-1; tentative D call: TRBD2 (5 bases). CDR1 LNHNV and CDR2 YYDKDF come from the germline V gene (reference sequence). Trimming took 1 base from V and 3 from J, leaving 13 bases between them. CDR3 length: 16 amino acids. DNA of the CDR3: TGTGCCACCAGCAGAGGCGACTACGCCCACTACAATGAGCAGTTCTTC. Encoded protein: CATSRGDYAHYNEQFF.

J is TRBJ2-1 and V is TRBV6-1, with 10 positions matching TRBD2. Looked up from germline, CDR1 is MNHNS and CDR2 is SASEGT. The V segment lost 8 bases and the J segment 3 bases; nucleotides outside the gene matches: 4. This CDR3 comprises 14 residues. The CDR3 protein is CASSAGGLYNEQFF. CDR3 bases: TGTGCCAGCTCAGCGGGAGGGCTCTACAATGAGCAGTTCTTC.

This clonotype was seen ten or more times. This chain joins TRBV30 and TRBJ1-3, with D maybe TRBD1 (5 bases). The CDR3 totals 14 residues. V lost 1 base and J lost 0, with 7 bases in between. Germline CDR1 reads GTSNPN; CDR2 reads SVGIG (reference sequence). The CDR3 coding sequence is TGTGCCTGGAGTGAAGACAGCTCTGGAAACACCATATATTTT. Protein: CAWSEDSSGNTIYF.

This clonotype came up a few times. This chain uses TRBV10-3 with TRBJ2-1; 10 bases match TRBD2. The germline V gene encodes CDR1 ENHRY and CDR2 SYGVKD. V trimming: 3 bases; J trimming: 5 bases; junction bases outside the gene matches: 7. The CDR3 consists of 16 residues. CDR3 DNA: TGTGCCATCAGTGATACTAGCGGGATACCTAACAATGAGCAGTTCTTC. Translated, it gives CAISDTSGIPNNEQFF.

This clonotype has ten or more counts. This chain links TRBV5-1 with TRBJ2-1, with TRBD2 matching 13 bases. The germline V gene has CDR1 SGHRS and CDR2 YFSETQ. The CDR3 sequence is 15 residues long. The junction had 1 base not matched to a gene; V was cut back by 0 bases and J by 7 bases. This chain's CDR3 is CASSLELAGGNEQFF. The CDR3, as DNA: TGCGCCAGCAGCTTGGAACTAGCGGGAGGGAATGAGCAGTTCTTC.

This clonotype was seen more than once but under ten times. V and J are TRBV19 and TRBJ2-3; D is uncertain. The CDR3 has 17 amino acids. Per germline, CDR1 LNHDA and CDR2 SQIVND (reference sequence). V gave up 2 bases and J gave up 0 bases, with 15 bases separating them. CDR3: CASSIHRRVSSTDTQYF. In nucleotides, the CDR3 is TGTGCCAGTAGTATACATCGGAGAGTATCTAGCACAGATACGCAGTATTTT.

This clonotype was observed a few times. This may arise from a read error, as a much more abundant clone is one base away. The chain recombines TRBV3-1 with TRBJ1-2; D is undetermined. Germline V gene data show CDR1 as LGHDT and CDR2 as YNNKEL (reference sequence). CDR3 length: 11 amino acids. The CDR3 spells CASGQRGGYTF. The CDR3 DNA reads as TGTGCCAGCGGCCAACGGGGTGGCTACACCTTC.

In this sample, this clonotype turned up many times. The chain carries TRBV2 and TRBJ1-5; TRBD1 is a possible D gene (5 bases). The CDR3 totals 14 residues. The germline V and J ends were trimmed by 10 bases and 1 base, with 14 bases remaining between them. Per the germline V gene, CDR1 is SNHLY and CDR2 is FYNNEI. CDR3 residues: CATNSGRSNQPQHF. The DNA for the CDR3 is TGTGCCACAAATTCAGGGCGCAGCAATCAGCCCCAGCATTTT.

This clonotype showed up many times. The chain is built from TRBV2 and TRBJ1-5; the D gene is possibly TRBD1 (5 bases). Trimming took 2 bases from V and 2 from J, leaving 7 bases between them. This CDR3 has 14 residues. CDR1 is SNHLY, CDR2 FYNNEI, per germline. The DNA for the CDR3 is TGTGCCAGCAGTGAACAGGGAGGCAATCAGCCCCAGCATTTT. As protein: CASSEQGGNQPQHF.

This chain uses TRBV7-3 with TRBJ2-1; TRBD2 matches at 10 bases. The V and J ends lost 3 bases and 9 bases, in that order; junction bases with no gene match: 20. The CDR3 is made up of 19 amino acids. Per germline, CDR1 SGHTA and CDR2 FQGTGA. CDR3 amino acids: CASSFKIPSNLAGEVEQFF. Written as DNA, the CDR3 is TGTGCCAGCAGCTTTAAAATCCCAAGTAATCTAGCGGGAGAGGTTGAGCAGTTCTTC.

This clonotype was found many times. The chain recombines TRBV12-3 or TRBV12-4 with TRBJ2-7; no firm D call. The ends were cut back, 0 bases at V and 2 bases at J, with 11 bases in the middle. The CDR3 length is 15 residues. Here the CDR3 reads CASSLARGGPYEQYF. CDR3 nucleotides: TGTGCCAGCAGTTTAGCGCGCGGCGGACCCTACGAGCAGTACTTC.

This clonotype was counted between two and nine times. V and J are TRBV5-1 and TRBJ2-1, with TRBD2 identical over 13 bases. V shed 4 bases, J shed 7 bases, and the junction held 5 bases outside the gene matches. Germline CDR1 reads SGHRS; CDR2 reads YFSETQ. The CDR3 has 15 residues. DNA of the CDR3: TGCGCCAGCAGCGTACTAGCGGGAGGGCAAAATGAGCAGTTCTTC. It specifies CASSVLAGGQNEQFF. The full variable domain, with the rest looked up from reference TRBV5-1 and TRBJ2-1, is KAGVTQTPRYLIKTRGQQVTLSCSPISGHRSVSWYQQTPGQGLQFLFEYFSETQRNKGNFPGRFSGRQFSNSRSEMNVSTLELGDSALYLCASSVLAGGQNEQFFGPGTRLTVL.

This clonotype was seen only a few times. This sequence joins TRBV3-1 and TRBJ2-1; 8 nucleotides match TRBD2. CDR1 is LGHDT, CDR2 YNNKEL, per germline (reference sequence). This CDR3 spans 17 amino acids. V dropped 1 base and J dropped 4; count of bases not matched to a gene: 9. This chain's CDR3 is CASSQVRLAGRYNEQFF. DNA of the CDR3: TGTGCCAGCAGCCAAGTTCGGCTAGCGGGTCGTTACAATGAGCAGTTCTTC.

This clonotype has a handful of counts. The chain joins TRBV20-1 to TRBJ2-3; 9 bases are shared with TRBD2. This CDR3 is built from 15 residues. Germline V lookup: CDR1 DFQATT, CDR2 SNEGSKA (reference sequence). Trimming cost V 0 bases and J 6 bases; bases outside gene matches: 7. The CDR3, as DNA: TGCAGTGCTAGAGATCTAGCGGGGAGTCTGGATACGCAGTATTTT. Translated, it gives CSARDLAGSLDTQYF.

This clonotype was observed many times. The chain employs TRBV5-1 and TRBJ2-2; TRBD2 matches at 7 bases. Germline V CDR1 and CDR2: SGHRS, YFSETQ. J gave up 7 bases and V 4 bases, and 10 bases lay outside the gene matches. The CDR3 has 15 residues. Here the CDR3 DNA reads TGCGCCAGCAGCAGCGGGACGTCGCCCGACGGGGAGCTGTTTTTT. Translating gives CASSSGTSPDGELFF.

This clonotype came up a few times. The rearrangement joins TRBV29-1 to TRBJ2-7; D might be TRBD1 or TRBD2, each matching 6 bases. The CDR3 sequence is 14 residues long. V was shortened by 3 bases and J by 0 bases, with 12 bases between the two germline ends. Per the germline V gene, CDR1 is SQVTM and CDR2 is ANQGSEA. CDR3 sequence reads: CSVEGGGTSYEQYF. CDR3 DNA sequence: TGCAGCGTTGAGGGGGGCGGGACCTCCTACGAGCAGTACTTC.

This clonotype was counted between two and nine times. The chain couples TRBV6-2 or TRBV6-3 to TRBJ1-5; D gene uncertain. The germline V gene has CDR1 MNHEY and CDR2 SVGEGT. The ends were cut back, 5 bases at V and 2 bases at J, with 16 bases in the middle. The CDR3 is made up of 16 amino acids. CDR3 residues: CASSRYAGRGNQPQHF. CDR3 nucleotide sequence: TGTGCCAGCAGTCGTTACGCGGGGAGAGGCAATCAGCCCCAGCATTTT.